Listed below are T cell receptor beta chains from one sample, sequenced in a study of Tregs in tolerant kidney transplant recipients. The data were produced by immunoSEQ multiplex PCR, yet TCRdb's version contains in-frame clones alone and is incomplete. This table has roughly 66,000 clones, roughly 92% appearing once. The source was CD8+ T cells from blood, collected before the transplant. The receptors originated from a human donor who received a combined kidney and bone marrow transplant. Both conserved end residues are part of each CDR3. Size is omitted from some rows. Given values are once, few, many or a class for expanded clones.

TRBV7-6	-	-	CASSFSQGFYEQYF
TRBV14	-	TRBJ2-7	CASSQDVSGTYEQYF
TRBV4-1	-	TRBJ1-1	CASSQEGQGSRVTEAFF
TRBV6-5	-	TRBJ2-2	CASSYDSGTGELFF
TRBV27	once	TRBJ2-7	CASRTVDSYEQYF
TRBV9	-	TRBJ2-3	CASSVGGGTSTDTQYF
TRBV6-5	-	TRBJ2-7	CASSDTESSYEQYF
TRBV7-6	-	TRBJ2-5	CASSLGAAQETQYF
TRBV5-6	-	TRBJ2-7	CASSWGGSYEQYF
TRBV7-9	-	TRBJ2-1	CASSPLTRNEQFF
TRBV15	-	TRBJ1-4	CATSRPGTEEKLFF
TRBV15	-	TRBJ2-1	CATNLQSGELNNEQFF
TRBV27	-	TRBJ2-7	CASRARGFEQYF
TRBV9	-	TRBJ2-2	CASSPGTSVNTGELFF
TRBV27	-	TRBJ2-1	CASSLFGQGPYNEQFF
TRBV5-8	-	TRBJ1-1	CASSHYGMNTEAFF
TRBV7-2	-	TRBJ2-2	CASSLLITGELFF
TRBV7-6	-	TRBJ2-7	CASSSDRPEQYF
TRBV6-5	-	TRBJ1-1	CASSQTRNTEAFF
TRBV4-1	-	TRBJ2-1	CASRPSGGYNEQFF
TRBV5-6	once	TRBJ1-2	CASSFGATEINYGYTF
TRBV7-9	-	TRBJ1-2	CASSEQGADGYTF
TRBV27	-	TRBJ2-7	CASSRDSAYEQYF
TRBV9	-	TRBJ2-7	CASSVAAGDYEQYF
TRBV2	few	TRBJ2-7	CASSSTGAYEQYF
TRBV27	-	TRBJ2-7	CASSLAGQGAVYEQYF
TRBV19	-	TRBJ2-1	CASSIASSSYNEQFF
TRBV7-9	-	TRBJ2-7	CASSLWHYEQYF
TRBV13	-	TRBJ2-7	CASSFTSGSKYF
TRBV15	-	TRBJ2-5	CATSRIAGTGGETQYF
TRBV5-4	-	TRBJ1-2	CASSLDRILLYGYTF
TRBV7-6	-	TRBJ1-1	CASSLAPGQEAFF
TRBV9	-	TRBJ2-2	CASSVPQAGGNTGELFF
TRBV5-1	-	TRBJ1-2	CASSLPGTDNYGYTF
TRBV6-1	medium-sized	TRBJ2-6	CASSDSGGANVLTF
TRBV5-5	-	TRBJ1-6	CASNPGSPMANSPLHF
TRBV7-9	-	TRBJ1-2	CASSVTANYGYTF
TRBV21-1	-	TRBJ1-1	CASSIPWTGNTEAFF
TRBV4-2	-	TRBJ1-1	CASSQFPGGEHTEAFF
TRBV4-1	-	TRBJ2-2	CASSQDGGAISGELFF
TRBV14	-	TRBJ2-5	CASSSGTGGRETQYF
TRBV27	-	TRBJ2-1	CASSYTGGPIEQFF
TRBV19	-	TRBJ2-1	CASSITDNYLNEQFF
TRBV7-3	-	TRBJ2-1	CASSSTGHEQFF
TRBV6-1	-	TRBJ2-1	CASRNRYNEQFF
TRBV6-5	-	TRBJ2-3	CASSTRRRGDTQYF
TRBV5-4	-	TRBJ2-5	CASSTGTSYQETQYF
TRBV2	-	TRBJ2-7	CASSELGQSYEQYF
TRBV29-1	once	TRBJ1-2	CSVDEAWTGFNGYTF
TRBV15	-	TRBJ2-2	CATSPTSSTGELFF
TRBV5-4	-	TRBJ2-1	CASSLGLAGPPSSYNEQFF
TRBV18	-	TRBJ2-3	CASSPPLPGDTQYF
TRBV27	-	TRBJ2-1	CASSIAGWSYNEQFF
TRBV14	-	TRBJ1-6	CASREGQGVSSPLHF
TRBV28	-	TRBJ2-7	CASSFSSGSYEQYF